In its sample, the clone carrying this TCR beta chain was seen a few times. The antigen remains unidentified. This sample is part of a study of early T cells in non-severe SARS-CoV-2 infection. Background on the study: Bulk RNA taken from unsorted whole blood was sequenced, leaving chains unpaired.

Findings and caveats of the study: Using VDJdb, the matching emphasized anti-spike CD8 responses while missing private and CD4 specificities.

Researchers tagged individual cDNA molecules with unique molecular identifiers. A single record per CDR3 protein comes from TCRdb applying MiXCR to the 5' RACE reads. The data contain fewer than 80,000 distinct CDR3 sequences, over 9% of them singletons. Trimming left V 6 bases short and J 5 bases short, with 13 bases between. CDR3 size: 13 residues. The chain links TRBV12-3 or TRBV12-4 to TRBJ1-2; D is uncertain. This sequence was found in an adult who was a healthcare worker with PCR-confirmed SARS-CoV-2 infection or an uninfected control (not recorded which). Sequenced here: whole blood, sampled at baseline. The CDR3, as DNA: TGTGCCAGCAGGCAGACCGGAGCTTATGGCTACACCTTC. Its translation is CASRQTGAYGYTF.